Below are 27 T cell receptor beta chains sequenced from a single sample in a study of blood T cell repertoires in COVID-19. Method: immunoSEQ multiplex PCR; TCRdb's copy keeps in-frame clones and lacks some. The sample consists of 49,000 or so clones, roughly four fifths of them appearing once. The sample consisted of peripheral blood. These receptor sequences come from a man in his 60s with active COVID-19.

The chain links TRBV4-3 to TRBJ2-2, with D possibly being TRBD1 (6 bases). The CDR3 covers 15 residues. CDR1 and CDR2 (germline): LGHNA, YSLEER. Between the trimmed V and J ends, which lost 2 bases and 1 base, there was a span of 8 bases. The DNA for the CDR3 is TGCGCCAGCAGCCAACCGGGACAGAACACCGGGGAGCTGTTTTTT. Protein: CASSQPGQNTGELFF.

V usage is TRBV6-2 or TRBV6-3 and J usage is TRBJ2-7; possibly TRBD2 for D (5 bases). Trimming stripped 6 bases from V and 4 bases from J, with 10 bases between. The CDR3 sequence is 12 residues long. Germline V gene sequence: CDR1 MNHEY, CDR2 SVGEGT. The CDR3 nucleotides read TGTGCCAGCAGCCTTAGCGCATACGAGCAGTACTTC. It yields the protein CASSLSAYEQYF.

This clone was picked up a small number of times. The chain recombines TRBV30 with TRBJ2-2; 8 bases line up with TRBD2. Germline CDR1 and CDR2: GTSNPN and SVGIG (reference sequence). V lost 6 bases and J lost 3; bases outside the gene matches: 3. The CDR3 has 13 amino acids. The CDR3 here is CACERGYTGELFF. Here the CDR3 DNA reads TGTGCCTGTGAGCGGGGGTACACCGGGGAGCTGTTTTTT.

The chain combines TRBV19 with TRBJ2-1, with no clear D. The length of the CDR3 is 12 residues. Deletions cut 7 bases from V and 8 bases from J, with 12 bases between. Germline CDR1 is LNHDA and CDR2 is SQIVND (reference sequence). DNA for the CDR3: TGTGCCAGTAAGAGTCCCCGTGATGAGCAGTTCTTC. Protein sequence: CASKSPRDEQFF.

The chain carries TRBV4-2 and TRBJ1-2; tentative D call: TRBD1 (5 bases). Germline CDR1 is LGHNA and CDR2 is YNFKEQ. The CDR3 is made up of 14 amino acids. V lost 0 bases and J lost 4, with 9 bases in between. The CDR3 nucleotides read TGTGCCAGCAGCCAAGAGCGGGGCTCCTATGGCTACACCTTC. Protein: CASSQERGSYGYTF.

This chain links TRBV27 with TRBJ1-2, with 8 bases lining up with TRBD1. The germline V gene has CDR1 MNHEY and CDR2 SMNVEV (reference sequence). Trimming removed 5 bases from V and 6 bases from J; junction bases left unmatched: 5. CDR3 size: 13 residues. CDR3 region: CASSTTGVNGYTF. Written as DNA, the CDR3 is TGTGCCAGCAGTACGACAGGGGTTAATGGCTACACCTTC.

This clone has only a few counts. The gene calls are TRBV7-3 and TRBJ2-6; 11 bases are shared with TRBD2. V shed 1 base, J shed 1 base, and the junction held 6 bases outside the gene matches. Germline CDR1 reads SGHTA; CDR2 reads FQGTGA. This CDR3 has 19 residues. The CDR3 DNA reads as TGTGCCAGCAGCTTAAAGGGCCGACTAGCGGGGTCTGGGGCCAACGTCCTGACTTTC. The encoded protein is CASSLKGRLAGSGANVLTF.

This clone was detected only once. The chain carries TRBV15 and TRBJ2-1, with D perhaps matching TRBD2 (6 bases). Looked up from germline, CDR1 is LNHNV and CDR2 is YYDKDF (reference sequence). The CDR3 runs to 15 residues. V was trimmed by 0 bases and J by 7 bases, leaving 13 bases between them. The CDR3 region is CATSRDGAGLNEQFF. The CDR3 coding sequence is TGTGCCACCAGCAGAGATGGGGCCGGACTAAATGAGCAGTTCTTC. The variable domain in full, completed from reference TRBV15 and TRBJ2-1, reads DAMVIQNPRYQVTQFGKPVTLSCSQTLNHNVMYWYQQKSSQAPKLLFHYYDKDFNNEADTPDNFQSRRPNTSFCFLDIRSPGLGDTAMYLCATSRDGAGLNEQFFGPGTRLTVL.

V and J are TRBV6-6 and TRBJ1-1; D ambiguous. The CDR3 is 14 residues long. Germline CDR1 MNHNY, CDR2 SVGAGI (reference sequence). Trimming left V 0 bases short and J 2 bases short, with 7 bases between. CDR3 DNA sequence: TGTGCCAGCAGTTACTCGGAGGGAAACACTGAAGCTTTCTTT. Its translation is CASSYSEGNTEAFF.

The V and J genes are TRBV7-9 and TRBJ1-5; D ambiguous. The V gene's germline CDR1 is SEHNR and CDR2 FQNEAQ (reference sequence). Trimming stripped 8 bases from V and 1 base from J, with 9 bases between. CDR3 length: 13 residues. CDR3 region: CASGSTSNQPQHF. DNA of the CDR3: TGTGCCAGCGGTAGCACGAGCAATCAGCCCCAGCATTTT.

The V call is TRBV2, the J call TRBJ2-1; possible D gene TRBD1, 5 bases. Germline lookup yields CDR1 SNHLY and CDR2 FYNNEI. Trimming shortened V by 4 bases and J by 6 bases, and 13 bases separated the two germline ends. The CDR3 has 14 residues. CDR3 protein: CASSGGLRGNEQFF. The CDR3 nucleotides are TGTGCCAGCAGTGGAGGTTTAAGGGGCAATGAGCAGTTCTTC.

The genes are TRBV14 and TRBJ2-1; maybe TRBD2 (7 bases). The CDR3 spans 16 residues. Trimming left V 0 bases short and J 6 bases short, with 15 bases between. Germline CDR1 is SGHDN and CDR2 is FVKESK. The CDR3 protein is CASSQELWGGRNEQFF. CDR3 bases: TGTGCCAGCAGCCAAGAATTGTGGGGGGGGCGCAATGAGCAGTTCTTC.

The CDR3 reads CASRADRGGIRTEAFF. Here the CDR3 DNA reads TGTGCCAGCAGAGCTGACAGGGGAGGAATAAGGACTGAAGCTTTCTTT. V and J are TRBV14 and TRBJ1-1; 8 bases agree with TRBD1. The germline gives CDR1 SGHDN, CDR2 FVKESK. CDR3 length: 16 amino acids. Trimming cost V 6 bases and J 5 bases; bases outside gene matches: 14.

The V gene is TRBV9, the J gene TRBJ2-7; 10 bases align to TRBD2. From germline, CDR1 is SGDLS and CDR2 YYNGEE. The V segment lost 0 bases and the J segment 4 bases; nucleotides outside the gene matches: 4. The CDR3 covers 15 residues. CDR3 residues: CASSVVAGGWYEQYF. The CDR3 DNA reads as TGTGCCAGCAGCGTAGTAGCGGGGGGTTGGTACGAGCAGTACTTC.

This clone was counted a few times. V gene TRBV4-1 combines with J gene TRBJ2-1; 7 bases align to TRBD2. CDR1 is MGHRA and CDR2 is YSYEKL in the germline V gene. CDR3 length: 15 residues. The V gene end was trimmed by 1 base and the J gene end by 5 bases; junction bases not matched to a gene: 5. CDR3 bases: TGCGCCAGCAGCCAAGTTCTTCTAGCGGACAATGAGCAGTTCTTC. Its protein product is CASSQVLLADNEQFF.

V usage is TRBV19 and J usage is TRBJ2-7; TRBD2 matches 8 bases. CDR1 and CDR2 (germline): LNHDA, SQIVND (reference sequence). Unmatched junction bases numbered 4, after V lost 8 bases and J lost 1 base. CDR3 length: 13 residues. DNA for the CDR3: TGTGCCAGTTCGGGGGGGAAGTCCTACGAGCAGTACTTC. It specifies CASSGGKSYEQYF. The full variable domain, with the rest looked up from reference TRBV19 and TRBJ2-7, is DGGITQSPKYLFRKEGQNVTLSCEQNLNHDAMYWYRQDPGQGLRLIYYSQIVNDFQKGDIAEGYSVSREKKESFPLTVTSAQKNPTAFYLCASSGGKSYEQYFGPGTRLTVT.

The rearrangement joins TRBV19 to TRBJ1-1, with 9 bases lining up with TRBD1. The CDR3 has 14 amino acids. Germline V lookup: CDR1 LNHDA, CDR2 SQIVND (reference sequence). The J segment lost 3 bases and the V segment lost 2 bases, leaving 1 base of the junction unmatched. The chain's CDR3 is CASSIRTGDTEAFF. CDR3 DNA: TGTGCCAGTAGTATAAGGACAGGGGACACTGAAGCTTTCTTT.

The rearrangement links TRBV11-2 to TRBJ2-7, with no clear D. The V end was cut by 2 bases, the J end by 3 bases, with 8 bases between. The germline CDR1 and CDR2 sequences are SGHAT and FQNNGV. The CDR3 runs 13 residues. In nucleotides, the CDR3 is TGTGCCAGCAGCTTATCTACAGTCTACGAGCAGTACTTC. Translating it yields CASSLSTVYEQYF. The full variable domain, with the rest looked up from reference TRBV11-2 and TRBJ2-7, is EAGVAQSPRYKIIEKRQSVAFWCNPISGHATLYWYQQILGQGPKLLIQFQNNGVVDDSQLPKDRFSAERLKGVDSTLKIQPAKLEDSAVYLCASSLSTVYEQYFGPGTRLTVT.

This clone was seen a single time. This chain joins TRBV7-8 and TRBJ2-5, with D perhaps matching TRBD2 (5 bases). The germline V gene has CDR1 SGHVS and CDR2 FQNEAQ. With 6 bases removed from V and 1 base from J, the gap between germline ends came to 12 bases. The CDR3 runs to 14 residues. As DNA, the CDR3 is TGTGCCAGCAGTCTAGCTAGATTCCAAGAGACCCAGTACTTC. Its protein is CASSLARFQETQYF.

This chain uses TRBV27 with TRBJ1-1; the match to TRBD1 covers 12 bases. From germline, CDR1 is MNHEY and CDR2 SMNVEV (reference sequence). There are 18 residues in the CDR3. V was pared by 2 bases and J by 5 bases, with 12 bases of the junction left unmatched. The CDR3: CASSLNRAGDRGQTEAFF. The CDR3 nucleotides are TGTGCCAGCAGTTTAAATCGAGCAGGGGACAGGGGGCAGACTGAAGCTTTCTTT.

The chain couples TRBV30 to TRBJ2-7; 8 bases agree with TRBD2. CDR1 is GTSNPN and CDR2 is SVGIG in the germline V gene (reference sequence). The CDR3 has 15 residues. The V and J ends lost 4 bases and 4 bases, in that order; junction bases with no gene match: 12. The CDR3 DNA sequence: TGTGCCTGGACTGCAGGGGCGGGGGGTGGTTACGAGCAGTACTTC. Translating it yields CAWTAGAGGGYEQYF.

In nucleotides, the CDR3 is TGTGCCAGCAGTCTGGTCGGCACTGAAGCTTTCTTT. Its translation: CASSLVGTEAFF. This chain links TRBV6-6 with TRBJ1-1; D gene unclear. Between the trimmed V and J ends, which lost 5 bases and 4 bases, there was a span of 8 bases. From germline, CDR1 is MNHNY and CDR2 SVGAGI (reference sequence). The CDR3 spans 12 residues.

This clone has a handful of counts. The rearrangement links TRBV19 to TRBJ1-2, with 7 bases matching TRBD1. Germline values: CDR1 LNHDA, CDR2 SQIVND (reference sequence). This CDR3 has 12 residues. V shed 5 bases, J shed 6 bases, and the junction held 3 bases outside the gene matches. CDR3 sequence: CASSPDRDGYTF. In DNA, the CDR3 is TGTGCCAGTAGTCCCGACAGGGATGGCTACACCTTC.

The chain uses TRBV18 and TRBJ2-5, with 7 bases aligning to TRBD2. V shed 3 bases and J 5 bases; nucleotides not matched to a gene: 6. The CDR3 consists of 14 residues. In germline, CDR1 is KGHSH, CDR2 LQKENI. The CDR3 spells CASSPREGPETQYF. Here the CDR3 DNA reads TGTGCCAGCTCACCGAGGGAGGGTCCGGAGACCCAGTACTTC.

The chain uses TRBV5-1 and TRBJ2-7; 7 bases are shared with TRBD1. The CDR3 is made up of 13 amino acids. Germline-derived CDR1 and CDR2 are SGHRS and YFSETQ. Trimming cost V 1 base and J 4 bases; bases outside gene matches: 2. CDR3 region: CASSLLQGYEQYF. The CDR3 DNA reads as TGCGCCAGCAGCTTGTTACAGGGGTACGAGCAGTACTTC.

The rearrangement joins TRBV2 to TRBJ2-1; D is perhaps TRBD2 (5 bases). CDR3 length: 12 amino acids. Between the trimmed V and J ends, which lost 2 bases and 13 bases, there was a span of 12 bases. Per germline, CDR1 SNHLY and CDR2 FYNNEI. The CDR3 bases are TGTGCCAGCAGTGAATTCAGTGAGGGACAGTTCTTC. Protein: CASSEFSEGQFF.

A word on this clone: The sample carries other DNA sequences with the same CDR3. Here the CDR3 DNA reads TGTGCCAGCAGCGTTGGGACAGGGGTATACGAGCAGTACTTC. Residues: CASSVGTGVYEQYF. The rearrangement links TRBV9 to TRBJ2-7; 10 bases line up with TRBD1. The V gene end was trimmed by 2 bases and the J gene end by 4 bases; junction bases not matched to a gene: 3. The CDR3 runs to 14 residues. Germline V lookup: CDR1 SGDLS, CDR2 YYNGEE.